This TCR beta chain was identified during a study of cytomegalovirus exposure and HLA in healthy donors. Overall study results and limits: Subsequent analysis found a tendency for first-cohort TCR clusters to co-occur within the 95 to 150 validation repertoires. Reported results showed that the classifier diagnosed cytomegalovirus status with high specificity and sensitivity. Rarity marked most TCR sequences, yet some public TCRs occurred in many donors. Overall, roughly 150 TCR beta chains were annotated as cytomegalovirus-associated.

Some clones are missing from TCRdb's copy, which holds only in-frame ones; the method was immunoSEQ multiplex PCR. The sample contains around 86,000 clones, roughly 92% of which appear only once. Comments on this clone: Antigen unknown.

The specimen sequenced was PBMCs. The source of this sequence is a woman in her 30s in good health and CMV-seropositive.

This chain's CDR3 is CASSQQGTYGYTF. CDR3 DNA sequence: TGTGCCAGTAGTCAACAGGGGACCTATGGCTACACCTTC. The chain is built from TRBV19 and TRBJ1-2; TRBD1 matches 7 bases. CDR1 is LNHDA and CDR2 is SQIVND in the germline V gene (reference sequence). This CDR3 spans 13 amino acids. V trimming: 5 bases; J trimming: 4 bases; junction bases outside the gene matches: 4.